This record covers a single TCR beta chain. The antigen remains undetermined. Other nucleotide sequences in the sample specify the same CDR3. The data stem from a study of shared clonotypes between healthy human individuals. Study-level points and caveats: All-four-donor shared clonotypes had higher generation probabilities than non-shared clonotypes did.

The repertoire was sequenced with immunoSEQ multiplex PCR; TCRdb's copy has only in-frame clones and lacks some. The sample lists approximately 1.5 million clones; nearly 99% were seen once. Germline CDR1 reads SGHRS; CDR2 reads YFSETQ. V gave up 0 bases and J gave up 4 bases, with 7 bases separating them. This CDR3 is 14 amino acids long. Sequenced sample: naive CD4+ T cells sorted from blood. Indicated subset: CD45RA+ positively selected. The receptor was isolated from a man aged 25 to 40 in good health. The chain couples TRBV5-1 to TRBJ1-4, with D unresolved. The CDR3 protein is CASSLGQSNEKLFF. The CDR3 DNA is TGCGCCAGCAGCTTGGGGCAGAGTAATGAAAAACTGTTTTTT. Drawing the rest from reference TRBV5-1 and TRBJ1-4, the complete variable domain is KAGVTQTPRYLIKTRGQQVTLSCSPISGHRSVSWYQQTPGQGLQFLFEYFSETQRNKGNFPGRFSGRQFSNSRSEMNVSTLELGDSALYLCASSLGQSNEKLFFGSGTQLSVL.